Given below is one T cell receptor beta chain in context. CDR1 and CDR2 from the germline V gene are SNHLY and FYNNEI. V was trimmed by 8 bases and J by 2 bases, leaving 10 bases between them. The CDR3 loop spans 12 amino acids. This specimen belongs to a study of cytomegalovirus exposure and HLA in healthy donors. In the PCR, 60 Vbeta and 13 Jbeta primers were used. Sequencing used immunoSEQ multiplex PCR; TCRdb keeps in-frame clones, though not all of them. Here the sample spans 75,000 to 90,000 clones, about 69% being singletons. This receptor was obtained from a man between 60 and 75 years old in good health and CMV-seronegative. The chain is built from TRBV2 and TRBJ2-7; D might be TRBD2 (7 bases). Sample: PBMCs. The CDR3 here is CASGGATYEQYF. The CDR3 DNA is TGTGCCAGCGGGGGGGCCACCTACGAGCAGTACTTC. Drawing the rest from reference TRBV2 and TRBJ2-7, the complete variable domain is EPEVTQTPSHQVTQMGQEVILRCVPISNHLYFYWYRQILGQKVEFLVSFYNNEISEKSEIFDDQFSVERPDGSNFTLKIRSTKLEDSAMYFCASGGATYEQYFGPGTRLTVT.